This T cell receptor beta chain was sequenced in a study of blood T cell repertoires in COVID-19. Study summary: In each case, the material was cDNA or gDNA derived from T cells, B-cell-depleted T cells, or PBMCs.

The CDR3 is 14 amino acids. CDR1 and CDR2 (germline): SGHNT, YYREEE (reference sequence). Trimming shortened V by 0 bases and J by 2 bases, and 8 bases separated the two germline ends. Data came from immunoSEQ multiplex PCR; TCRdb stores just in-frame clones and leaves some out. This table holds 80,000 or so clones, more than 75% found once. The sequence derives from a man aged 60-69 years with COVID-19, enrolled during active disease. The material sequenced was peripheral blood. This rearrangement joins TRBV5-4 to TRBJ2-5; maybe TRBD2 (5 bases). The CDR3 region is CASSLGRGQETQYF. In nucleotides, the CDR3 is TGTGCCAGCAGCTTGGGACGCGGGCAAGAGACCCAGTACTTC. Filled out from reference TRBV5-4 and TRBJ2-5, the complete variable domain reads ETGVTQSPTHLIKTRGQQVTLRCSSQSGHNTVSWYQQALGQGPQFIFQYYREEENGRGNFPPRFSGLQFPNYSSELNVNALELDDSALYLCASSLGRGQETQYFGPGTRLLVL.